This T cell receptor beta chain was identified in a study of blood T cells in healthy people across ages. Whole-study findings and limits: TCR beta diversity, measured per million T cells, fell in a roughly linear way with age. Comparison with aged donors showed that long-lived donors had more naive CD4+ cells and higher diversity. Nothing was known about donor CMV status, and this possibly confounded expanded clonotype changes.

Together with a sample-barcoded 5' primer, a J-beta primer mix was included in a second PCR lasting roughly 6 to 12 cycles. There were at least 3 million CDR3-containing paired-end reads obtained from each sample. TCRdb recomputed calls from the 5' RACE reads with MiXCR, one row per CDR3 protein. This sample carries some 1.5 million distinct CDR3 sequences, approximately 28% of them seen once, and the ten largest clones take over 7%. In regard to this clonotype: What it recognizes is unknown.

The sample consisted of blood. This TCR derives from a woman between 25 and 40 years old in good health.

The CDR3 protein is CAISGHRGDTEAFF. As DNA, the CDR3 is TGTGCCATCAGTGGGCACAGGGGGGACACTGAAGCTTTCTTT. The chain recombines TRBV10-3 with TRBJ1-1; 8 bases are a match to TRBD1. The J segment lost 3 bases and the V segment lost 4 bases, leaving 4 bases of the junction unmatched. The V gene's germline CDR1 is ENHRY and CDR2 SYGVKD. The CDR3 has 14 amino acids.